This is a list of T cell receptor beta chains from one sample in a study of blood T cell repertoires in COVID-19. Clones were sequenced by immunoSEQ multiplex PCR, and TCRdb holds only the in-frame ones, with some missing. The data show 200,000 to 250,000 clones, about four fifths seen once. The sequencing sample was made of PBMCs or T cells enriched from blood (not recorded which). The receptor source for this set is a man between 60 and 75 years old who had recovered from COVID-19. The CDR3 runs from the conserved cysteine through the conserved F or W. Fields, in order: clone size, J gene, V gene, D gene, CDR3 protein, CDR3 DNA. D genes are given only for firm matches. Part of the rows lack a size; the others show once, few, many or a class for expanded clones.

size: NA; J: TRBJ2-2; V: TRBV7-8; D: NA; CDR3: CASSLGVILVANTGELFF; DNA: TGTGCCAGCAGCTTAGGGGTTATACTAGTAGCGAACACCGGGGAGCTGTTTTTT
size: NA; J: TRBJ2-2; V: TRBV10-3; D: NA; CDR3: CAISEGGGYTGELFF; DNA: TGTGCCATCAGTGAGGGCGGGGGCTACACCGGGGAGCTGTTTTTT
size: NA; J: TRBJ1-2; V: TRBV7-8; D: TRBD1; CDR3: CASSTRTGGDYGYTF; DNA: TGTGCCAGCAGCACACGGACAGGGGGCGACTATGGCTACACCTTC
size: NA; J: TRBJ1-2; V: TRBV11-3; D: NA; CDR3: CASSLGRVYGYTF; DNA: TGTGCCAGCAGCTTAGGCAGGGTCTATGGCTACACCTTC
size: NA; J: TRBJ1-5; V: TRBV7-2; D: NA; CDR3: CASSLSRGGAGHSNQPQHF; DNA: TGTGCCAGCAGCTTAAGCCGAGGGGGGGCAGGGCATAGCAATCAGCCCCAGCATTTT
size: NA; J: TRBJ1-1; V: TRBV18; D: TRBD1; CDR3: CASSPYRGPGTEAFF; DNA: TGTGCCAGCTCACCCTACAGGGGGCCCGGCACTGAAGCTTTCTTT
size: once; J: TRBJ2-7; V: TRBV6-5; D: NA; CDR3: CASSYSQPGYEQYF; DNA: TGTGCCAGCAGTTACTCACAGCCCGGCTACGAGCAGTACTTC
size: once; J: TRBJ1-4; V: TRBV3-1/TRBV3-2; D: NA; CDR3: CASSPGLGVEKLFF; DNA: TGTGCCAGCAGCCCGGGACTGGGAGTCGAAAAACTGTTTTTT
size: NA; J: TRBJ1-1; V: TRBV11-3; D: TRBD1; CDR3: CASSFSGQMNTEAFF; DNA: TGTGCCAGCAGCTTCTCGGGACAGATGAACACTGAAGCTTTCTTT
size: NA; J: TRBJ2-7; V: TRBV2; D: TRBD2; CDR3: CASSAERGGLYEQYF; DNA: TGTGCCAGCAGTGCTGAGCGGGGGGGCCTCTACGAGCAGTACTTC
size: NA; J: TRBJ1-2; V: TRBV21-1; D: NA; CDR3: CASSVWDRRPGGYTF; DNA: TGTGCCAGCAGCGTGTGGGACAGGCGGCCTGGTGGCTACACCTTC
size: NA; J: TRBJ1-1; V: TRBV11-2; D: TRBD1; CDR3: CASSLDRDSEAFF; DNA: TGTGCCAGCAGCTTAGATCGGGACAGTGAAGCTTTCTTT
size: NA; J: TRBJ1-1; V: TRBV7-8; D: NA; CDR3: CASSPNRVEAFF; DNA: TGTGCCAGCAGCCCTAACAGGGTTGAAGCTTTCTTT
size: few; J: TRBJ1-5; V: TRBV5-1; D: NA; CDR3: CASSLTGFSNQPQHF; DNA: TGCGCCAGCAGCCTAACAGGATTTAGCAATCAGCCCCAGCATTTT
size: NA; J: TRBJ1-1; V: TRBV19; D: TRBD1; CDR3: CASSPRDRLNTEAFF; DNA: TGTGCCAGTAGTCCCAGGGACAGACTCAACACTGAAGCTTTCTTT
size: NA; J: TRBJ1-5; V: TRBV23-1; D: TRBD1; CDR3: CASSHPPDRAGNQPQHF; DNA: TGCGCCAGCAGTCACCCCCCCGACAGGGCAGGCAATCAGCCCCAGCATTTT
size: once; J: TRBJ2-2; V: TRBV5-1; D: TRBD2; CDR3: CASSWAGGDSGELFF; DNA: TGCGCCAGCAGTTGGGCGGGGGGGGATTCCGGGGAGCTGTTTTTT
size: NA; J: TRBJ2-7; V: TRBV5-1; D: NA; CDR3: CASSLQTTSREQYF; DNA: TGCGCCAGCAGCTTACAGACAACCTCCCGGGAGCAGTACTTC
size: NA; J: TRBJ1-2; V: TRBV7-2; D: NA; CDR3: CASSLETAANYGYTF; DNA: TGTGCCAGCAGCTTAGAAACAGCAGCAAACTATGGCTACACCTTC
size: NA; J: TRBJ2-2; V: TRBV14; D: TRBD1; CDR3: CASSQEQGDRRNTGELFF; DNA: TGTGCCAGCAGCCAAGAACAAGGGGACAGGCGAAACACCGGGGAGCTGTTTTTT
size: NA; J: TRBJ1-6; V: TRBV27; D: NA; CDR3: CASKRDNNSPLHF; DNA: TGTGCCAGCAAGCGGGATAATAATTCACCCCTCCACTTT
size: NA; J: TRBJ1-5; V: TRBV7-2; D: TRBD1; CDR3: CASSRDRSNQPQHF; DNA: TGTGCCAGCAGCCGGGACAGAAGCAATCAGCCCCAGCATTTT
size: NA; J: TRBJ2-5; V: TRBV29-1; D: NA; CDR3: CSLRTPQETQYF; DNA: TGCAGCCTTCGGACACCCCAAGAGACCCAGTACTTC
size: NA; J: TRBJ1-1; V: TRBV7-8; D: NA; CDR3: CASSQQAGEAFF; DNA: TGTGCCAGCAGCCAGCAGGCGGGAGAAGCTTTCTTT
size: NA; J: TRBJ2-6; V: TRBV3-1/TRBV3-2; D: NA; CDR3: CASSQASGFISGANVLTF; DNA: TGTGCCAGCAGCCAAGCCTCAGGATTTATCTCTGGGGCCAACGTCCTGACTTTC
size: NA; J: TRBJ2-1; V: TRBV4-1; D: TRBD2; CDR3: CASSQSFASGGAHEQFF; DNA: TGCGCCAGCAGCCAATCGTTTGCTAGCGGGGGGGCTCATGAGCAGTTCTTC
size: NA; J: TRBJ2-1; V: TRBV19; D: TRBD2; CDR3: CASSIDSGGRTNEQFF; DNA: TGTGCCAGTAGTATAGATAGCGGGGGGAGGACCAATGAGCAGTTCTTC
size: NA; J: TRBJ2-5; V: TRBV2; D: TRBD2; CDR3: CASSPGGGYETQYF; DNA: TGTGCCAGCTCCCCCGGGGGGGGCTATGAGACCCAGTACTTC
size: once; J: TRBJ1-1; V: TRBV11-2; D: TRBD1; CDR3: CASSWDRANTEAFF; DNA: TGTGCCAGCAGCTGGGACAGGGCGAACACTGAAGCTTTCTTT
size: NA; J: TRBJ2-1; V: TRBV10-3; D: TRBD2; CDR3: CAISEASGGNNEQFF; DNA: TGTGCCATCAGTGAGGCTAGCGGGGGGAACAATGAGCAGTTCTTC
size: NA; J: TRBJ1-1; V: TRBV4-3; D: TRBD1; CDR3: CASSQTGTAEAFF; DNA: TGCGCCAGCAGCCAAACCGGGACAGCTGAAGCTTTCTTT
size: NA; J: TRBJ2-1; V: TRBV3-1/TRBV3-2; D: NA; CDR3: CASSQNKRGLRRNEQFF; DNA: TGTGCCAGCAGCCAGAATAAACGAGGGCTTAGGAGGAATGAGCAGTTCTTC
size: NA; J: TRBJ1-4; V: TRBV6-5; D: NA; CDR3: CASSYSQQGGEKLFF; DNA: TGTGCCAGCAGTTACTCGCAACAGGGTGGCGAAAAACTGTTTTTT